A selection of T cell receptor beta chains follows, all from one sample in a study of cytomegalovirus exposure and HLA in healthy donors. This table comes from immunoSEQ multiplex PCR, and its TCRdb copy is limited to in-frame clones, with some not included. The sample yields 100,000 to 150,000 clones, over 75% seen once. Sample: PBMCs. The origin of the receptors is a boy aged 10-17 years in good health and CMV-seronegative. Each CDR3 is given with its conserved first and last residue. The D gene is left open where the match is weak.

v_gene,d_gene,CDR3aa
TRBV4-2,NA,CASSQSGTTNEQFF
TRBV15,TRBD2,CATSRALAGANEQFF
TRBV5-8,TRBD1,CASSPKDRGEKLFF
TRBV4-3,TRBD1,CASSQGRDRVYEQYF
TRBV6-5,NA,CASSYSSGRVPYGYTF
TRBV30,TRBD2,CAWSLTRTSGGYNEQFF
TRBV7-2,NA,CASSPPRVEPGTGELFF
TRBV6-5,TRBD1,CASWDRVSPLHF
TRBV12-5,NA,CASGLGRTGQPQHF
TRBV5-6,NA,CASSLGQSPYGYTF
TRBV7-9,TRBD2,CASSLGGGSADTQYF
TRBV5-4,NA,CASSQFQNEQFF
TRBV7-2,NA,CASSLSTGNYGYTF
TRBV5-1,NA,CASSLGYGPELGSTDTQYF
TRBV7-2,NA,CASSLNGASYEQYF
TRBV9,TRBD2,CASSVAGLDSNEQFF
TRBV14,NA,CASSQISGTEAFF
TRBV6-1,NA,CASSESPGFQETQYF
TRBV1,NA,CTSSPSWLAGGSEQFF
TRBV6-5,TRBD2,CASSYTTSGRVGEQYF
TRBV7-9,TRBD1,CSSSLRTGEQYF
TRBV7-2,NA,CASSLAGGPTQYF
TRBV28,NA,CASSSSGAKNIQYF
TRBV6-5,TRBD2,CASSPTTRGGETQYF
TRBV4-3,NA,CASSQEGGSLDTEAFF
TRBV5-6,NA,CASSLGQLSGNTIYF
TRBV19,TRBD1,CASRPTGARYEQYF
TRBV5-1,TRBD1,CASSTGQGQQETQYF
TRBV19,TRBD2,CASSIALVGGRWTGELFF
TRBV18,TRBD2,CASSPLAGAPNTGELFF
TRBV7-9,NA,CASSLTENKNEKLFF
TRBV7-2,TRBD1,CASRPTGITEAFF
TRBV6-6,TRBD2,CASSQTSGSTDTQYF
TRBV4-1,NA,CASSPGQNQETQYF
TRBV18,NA,CASSLMEAGANVLTF
TRBV4-2,TRBD1,CASSHLTGQGETEAFF
TRBV27,NA,CASIGAGSYGYTF
TRBV5-1,NA,CASSLGGPNGNSPLHF
TRBV7-3,NA,CASSLNKMRGDTEAFF
TRBV7-9,NA,CSSSKLPGGDGQFYGYTF
TRBV7-3,NA,CASSPMSAGSAFF
TRBV7-9,NA,CASTGTGEQYF
TRBV20-1,NA,CSATNSAGYTF
TRBV4-1,TRBD1,CASSQGSGTGEGETQYF
TRBV9,NA,CASSPQTDTQYF
TRBV9,TRBD2,CASSGSLAGKGTGELFF
TRBV6-5,NA,CASSGGYGYTF
TRBV10-3,NA,CAISGTSNQPQHF
TRBV5-1,TRBD1,CASSRTGAMNTEAFF
TRBV15,TRBD2,CATSRSLIAGGPDTQYF
TRBV9,TRBD1,CASSVGQPNNEKLFF
TRBV6-5,NA,CASSYSNRVAGELFF
TRBV5-6,TRBD1,CASSSPSPGGLIYEQYF
TRBV25-1,TRBD1,CASSYRGGEKLFF
TRBV9,NA,CASSVANLNYGYTF
TRBV5-1,TRBD1,CASSLGTGAFDTEAFF
TRBV9,NA,CASSTSSSPGGGLFF